The 7 T cell receptor beta chains listed next were all sequenced from one sample in a study of T cell responses to AZD1222 COVID-19 vaccine. Assay used: immunoSEQ multiplex PCR; TCRdb lists only in-frame clones, some missing. The sample carries hundreds of thousands of clones, approximately 94% recorded once. The specimen comprised peripheral blood, sampled on day 0 of MenACWY control vaccination. Receptors were obtained from an adult in good health.

V gene TRBV19 combines with J gene TRBJ1-1; tentatively, D is TRBD1 (5 bases). CDR3 length equals 11 residues. Germline V gene lookup returns CDR1 LNHDA and CDR2 SQIVND (reference sequence). Trimming left V 4 bases short and J 7 bases short, with 7 bases between. The CDR3: CASSRGFEAFF. The DNA of the CDR3 is TGTGCCAGTAGTAGGGGGTTTGAAGCTTTCTTT. Using reference TRBV19 and TRBJ1-1 for the parts outside the CDR3, the full variable domain is DGGITQSPKYLFRKEGQNVTLSCEQNLNHDAMYWYRQDPGQGLRLIYYSQIVNDFQKGDIAEGYSVSREKKESFPLTVTSAQKNPTAFYLCASSRGFEAFFGQGTRLTVV.

This chain uses TRBV19 with TRBJ1-2; D remains unclear. CDR1 is LNHDA, CDR2 SQIVND, per germline (reference sequence). The CDR3 is 14 amino acids. V was shortened by 4 bases and J by 0 bases, with 9 bases between the two germline ends. Here the CDR3 DNA reads TGTGCCAGTAGTACCGGCGCGACTAACTATGGCTACACCTTC. Translating it yields CASSTGATNYGYTF.

This clone appeared once. V usage is TRBV5-5 and J usage is TRBJ2-5; TRBD2 matches at 7 bases. CDR3 length: 14 amino acids. Germline V CDR1 and CDR2: SGHKS, YYEKEE (reference sequence). J lost 1 base, V lost 0 bases, and 0 bases had no gene match. This chain's CDR3 is CASSLGGGQETQYF. The CDR3 coding sequence is TGTGCCAGCAGCTTGGGGGGGGGCCAAGAGACCCAGTACTTC.

V usage is TRBV19 and J usage is TRBJ1-5; perhaps TRBD1 as D (5 bases). Germline CDR1 reads LNHDA; CDR2 reads SQIVND (reference sequence). The CDR3 contains 14 residues. V was clipped by 3 bases and J by 3 bases, with 9 bases between them. Written as DNA, the CDR3 is TGTGCCAGTAGTATTAGCAGGGTCAATCAGCCCCAGCATTTT. It codes for CASSISRVNQPQHF. Together with reference TRBV19 and TRBJ1-5, the CDR3 gives the full variable domain: DGGITQSPKYLFRKEGQNVTLSCEQNLNHDAMYWYRQDPGQGLRLIYYSQIVNDFQKGDIAEGYSVSREKKESFPLTVTSAQKNPTAFYLCASSISRVNQPQHFGDGTRLSIL.

This chain links TRBV18 with TRBJ1-1, with D unresolved. CDR1 and CDR2 (germline): KGHSH, LQKENI. CDR3 length: 15 residues. Between the trimmed V and J ends, which lost 3 bases and 3 bases, there was a span of 14 bases. Here the CDR3 DNA reads TGTGCCAGCTCACCTCGGACTCTTAGGGACACTGAAGCTTTCTTT. It codes for CASSPRTLRDTEAFF.

The CDR3 is CASSPTRNQPQHF. CDR3 DNA sequence: TGCGCCAGCAGCCCGACCAGGAATCAGCCCCAGCATTTT. The rearrangement uses TRBV4-3 and TRBJ1-5; no clear D. The CDR3 is 13 residues long. Trimming took off 4 bases at V and 4 bases at J, with 8 bases between the two ends. Germline assignment: CDR1 LGHNA and CDR2 YSLEER.

The chain couples TRBV9 to TRBJ2-3; 9 nucleotides match TRBD2. V gave up 0 bases and J gave up 2 bases; unmatched junction bases: 4. The CDR3 is 16 residues long. Per germline, CDR1 SGDLS and CDR2 YYNGEE. DNA of the CDR3: TGTGCCAGCAGCGTAGGTCTAGCGGGGCCCACAGATACGCAGTATTTT. Its translation: CASSVGLAGPTDTQYF.